The source of this TCR beta chain is a study of a mutant IDH1 vaccine in newly diagnosed glioma. Sample time point: baseline, week 1 (first vaccination visit). Treatment meaning: pre-vaccination baseline after standard-of-care therapy. Here immunoSEQ multiplex PCR was the method, and the copy in TCRdb shows in-frame clones only, minus some. Counted here are about 54,000 clones, approximately 80% occurring once; the ten biggest clones make up under 20%. V gave up 4 bases and J gave up 1 base, with 5 bases separating them. Germline assignment: CDR1 DFQATT and CDR2 SNEGSKA (reference sequence). The CDR3 is made up of 11 amino acids.

The chain combines TRBV20-1 with TRBJ2-7; D call uncertain. The sample in question was PBMCs, obtained from a glioma patient treated with radiotherapy, temozolomide or both. The sequence came from a man in his late teens or twenties with glioma. CDR3 protein: CSATRSYEQYF. Written as DNA, the CDR3 is TGCAGTGCTACCAGATCCTACGAGCAGTACTTC.